The rows below give T cell receptor beta chains drawn from one sample of a study of cytomegalovirus exposure and HLA in healthy donors. Only in-frame clones appear in the TCRdb table, and some are missing; sequencing was by immunoSEQ multiplex PCR. In total, the table holds 40,000 to 55,000 clones. Sequencing was performed on PBMCs. The receptors come from a male donor in good health and CMV-seropositive. CDR3s include the opening cysteine and the closing phenylalanine or tryptophan. A D gene is named only where the DNA matches it firmly. Size is stated for part of the rows, as once, few or many counts, or as a class when the clone is expanded.

v_call,j_call,clone_size,d_call,cdr3_aa,cdr3_nt
TRBV4-2,TRBJ1-5,-,-,CASSQDAGTPIGNQPQHF,TGTGCCAGCAGCCAAGATGCAGGAACTCCGATCGGCAATCAGCCCCAGCATTTT
TRBV19,TRBJ2-1,-,-,CASSLYNEQFF,TGTGCCAGTAGCCTGTACAATGAGCAGTTCTTC
TRBV18,TRBJ2-3,-,-,CASSQSSGQSIDTQYF,TGTGCCAGCTCACAAAGCAGCGGACAGTCTATAGATACGCAGTATTTT
TRBV4-1,TRBJ2-1,-,TRBD2,CASSQVMGEASGGTGQFF,TGCGCCAGCAGCCAAGTGATGGGGGAGGCTAGCGGGGGGACGGGGCAGTTCTTC
TRBV28,TRBJ1-2,-,-,CASSGGHYGYTF,TGTGCCAGCAGCGGGGGGCACTATGGCTACACCTTC
TRBV6-5,TRBJ1-2,-,TRBD1,CASSYSLGQGQGYTF,TGTGCCAGCAGTTACTCTTTAGGACAGGGGCAAGGCTACACCTTC
TRBV4-2,TRBJ2-7,-,TRBD1,CAGRFGTGSYEQYF,TGTGCCGGCAGGTTCGGGACAGGGTCCTACGAGCAGTACTTC
TRBV6-5,TRBJ2-7,-,TRBD2,CASSYSSGGDPYEQYF,TGTGCCAGCAGTTATAGCTCGGGGGGAGATCCCTACGAGCAGTACTTC
TRBV9,TRBJ1-1,-,-,CASSIQSSTEAFF,TGTGCCAGCAGCATACAGTCGTCCACTGAAGCTTTCTTT
TRBV4-3,TRBJ2-3,-,TRBD2,CASSQDEMELAGGPSTDTQYF,TGCGCCAGCAGCCAAGATGAAATGGAGCTAGCGGGGGGGCCCAGCACAGATACGCAGTATTTT
TRBV11-1,TRBJ2-7,-,TRBD2,CASSLGTTPYEQYF,TGTGCCAGCAGCCTGGGGACTACTCCCTACGAGCAGTACTTC
TRBV6-4,TRBJ2-3,medium-sized,-,CASSDEQGGTDTQYF,TGTGCCAGCAGTGACGAACAGGGTGGTACAGATACGCAGTATTTT
TRBV5-5,TRBJ1-6,-,-,CASSPQQGKSPLHF,TGTGCCAGCAGCCCACAGCAGGGCAAATCACCCCTCCACTTT
TRBV6-1,TRBJ1-6,-,TRBD1,CASIGRDRGNSPLHF,TGTGCCAGTATTGGGAGGGACAGGGGGAATTCACCCCTCCACTTT
TRBV18,TRBJ2-7,-,TRBD1,CASSSLDRGAEQYF,TGTGCCAGCTCGTCATTGGACAGGGGCGCCGAGCAGTACTTC
TRBV7-2,TRBJ2-3,-,TRBD2,CASSFTSGDTQYF,TGTGCCAGCAGCTTCACTAGCGGGGATACGCAGTATTTT
TRBV9,TRBJ1-1,-,-,CASSAGTTEVNTEAFF,TGTGCCAGCAGCGCGGGTACGACGGAAGTAAACACTGAAGCTTTCTTT
TRBV7-9,TRBJ1-2,-,-,CASSSSDRSNYGYTF,TGTGCCAGCAGCTCCTCTGACAGGTCTAACTATGGCTACACCTTC
TRBV5-1,TRBJ2-7,-,TRBD1,CASSPGTVTSYEQYF,TGCGCCAGCAGCCCGGGGACAGTTACATCCTACGAGCAGTACTTC
TRBV6-5,TRBJ2-7,-,-,CASSPFTPLHHEQYF,TGTGCCAGCAGCCCATTTACCCCTTTACACCACGAGCAGTACTTC
TRBV6-1,TRBJ2-1,-,TRBD2,CASSWGGGGYNEQFF,TGTGCCAGCAGTTGGGGCGGGGGGGGATACAATGAGCAGTTCTTC
TRBV19,TRBJ1-3,-,-,CASSPKGTTGNTIYF,TGTGCCAGTAGCCCCAAAGGGACTACTGGAAACACCATATATTTT
TRBV30,TRBJ1-1,-,-,CAWSVGGHTEAFF,TGTGCCTGGAGTGTGGGGGGGCACACTGAAGCTTTCTTT
TRBV2,TRBJ1-2,-,-,CASSEGLYGYTF,TGTGCCAGCAGTGAAGGACTCTATGGCTACACCTTC
TRBV5-5,TRBJ2-6,-,-,CASSSTRSGANVLTF,TGTGCCAGCAGCTCGACACGCTCTGGGGCCAACGTCCTGACTTTC
TRBV27,TRBJ2-7,-,TRBD2,CASSLWGGGPYEQYF,TGTGCCAGCAGTTTGTGGGGCGGGGGACCCTACGAGCAGTACTTC
TRBV7-2,TRBJ1-2,-,-,CASSDPGYGYTF,TGTGCCAGCAGCGACCCAGGGTATGGCTACACCTTC
TRBV5-1,TRBJ2-7,-,TRBD1,CASSLSGTGSLYF,TGCGCCAGCAGCTTGTCCGGGACAGGGAGTTTATACTTC
TRBV19,TRBJ2-7,-,-,CASSIDTGPGWDEQYF,TGTGCCAGTAGTATAGACACAGGGCCCGGATGGGACGAGCAGTACTTC
TRBV11-2,TRBJ1-6,-,TRBD1,CASSLDSWTGGPNSPLHF,TGTGCCAGCAGCTTAGATTCCTGGACAGGGGGTCCTAATTCACCCCTCCACTTT
TRBV5-1,TRBJ1-4,-,-,CASSPDPRAGDEKLFF,TGCGCCAGCAGCCCCGACCCAAGAGCAGGGGACGAAAAACTGTTTTTT
TRBV27,TRBJ2-3,-,-,CASSLSMGGTDTQYF,TGTGCCAGCAGTTTATCGATGGGCGGCACAGATACGCAGTATTTT
TRBV7-3,TRBJ2-7,-,TRBD1,CASSPDRDGYEQYF,TGTGCCAGCAGCCCAGACAGGGATGGTTACGAGCAGTACTTC
TRBV2,TRBJ2-7,-,-,CASSHEPTGSSYEQYF,TGTGCCAGCAGTCACGAACCGACGGGGAGCTCCTACGAGCAGTACTTC
TRBV19,TRBJ1-3,-,-,CASRGGEHGNTIYF,TGTGCCAGTCGGGGGGGAGAGCATGGAAACACCATATATTTT
TRBV9,TRBJ2-7,-,-,CASSVGSGGLEQYF,TGTGCCAGCAGCGTAGGTTCAGGGGGGCTCGAGCAGTACTTC
TRBV28,TRBJ2-7,-,-,CASIPGHRALRNDEQYF,TGTGCCAGCATTCCCGGACACAGGGCCCTACGGAACGACGAGCAGTACTTC
TRBV27,TRBJ1-2,-,TRBD1,CASSPMRQGMGYTF,TGTGCCAGCAGTCCGATGAGACAGGGGATGGGCTACACCTTC